The 27 T cell receptor beta chains presented below share a single source sample, sequenced in a study of blood T cell repertoires in COVID-19. Method: immunoSEQ multiplex PCR; TCRdb's copy keeps in-frame clones and lacks some. The top ten hold 3.9% of the sample, which has fewer than 400,000 clones, 90% to 95% seen once. Sequenced input: PBMCs or T cells enriched from blood (not recorded which). These receptors originate from a woman aged 30 to 39 who had been exposed to COVID-19.

The rearrangement uses TRBV18 and TRBJ1-2, with 7 bases matching TRBD1. From germline, CDR1 is KGHSH and CDR2 LQKENI. J lost 3 bases, V lost 4 bases, and 5 bases had no gene match. This CDR3 contains 14 residues. CDR3 sequence reads: CASSRNDRDYGYTF. CDR3 DNA: TGTGCCAGCTCACGGAACGACAGGGACTATGGCTACACCTTC.

The chain carries TRBV12-3 or TRBV12-4 and TRBJ1-1, with 7 nucleotides matching TRBD1. V gave up 6 bases and J gave up 10 bases; unmatched junction bases: 11. The length of the CDR3 is 13 residues. The CDR3 bases are TGTGCCAGCAGGGGGTCAACAGGGGCTGGAGCTTTCTTT. The encoded protein is CASRGSTGAGAFF.

This chain joins TRBV24-1 and TRBJ2-5; 7 nucleotides match TRBD2. Germline V lookup: CDR1 KGHDR, CDR2 SFDVKD. The CDR3 runs 16 residues. With 4 bases clipped from V and 2 bases from J, the junction kept 9 bases outside the gene matches. CDR3: CATSEGGTGLQETQYF. The CDR3 nucleotides read TGTGCCACCAGTGAGGGAGGGACGGGTTTACAAGAGACCCAGTACTTC.

The genes are TRBV14 and TRBJ2-3; D is unclear. Germline V CDR1 and CDR2: SGHDN, FVKESK. The CDR3 has 14 amino acids. Deletions cut 3 bases from V and 4 bases from J, with 11 bases between. The CDR3 protein is CASSQLRWADTQYF. CDR3 nucleotides: TGTGCCAGCAGCCAGTTGAGGTGGGCAGATACGCAGTATTTT.

V is TRBV7-7 and J is TRBJ2-5, with 7 bases matching TRBD2. The germline gives CDR1 SSHAT, CDR2 FNYEAQ (reference sequence). There are 16 residues in the CDR3. J gave up 3 bases and V 2 bases, and 9 bases lay outside the gene matches. The CDR3 loop reads CASSLSLRGEEETQYF. Written as DNA, the CDR3 is TGTGCCAGCAGCTTATCCTTACGGGGGGAGGAAGAGACCCAGTACTTC.

The chain couples TRBV28 to TRBJ2-2; the match to TRBD1 covers 9 bases. Losses at the gene ends were 7 bases for V and 6 bases for J; bases not matched to a gene: 9. This CDR3 has 15 amino acids. From germline, CDR1 is MDHEN and CDR2 SYDVKM. CDR3: CASTWGDRESGELFF. In nucleotides, the CDR3 is TGTGCCAGCACCTGGGGGGACAGGGAATCCGGGGAGCTGTTTTTT.

This clone was recorded a few times. The CDR3 region is CASSPGTPDSNQPQHF. CDR3 coding DNA: TGTGCCAGCAGCCCCGGGACACCTGATAGCAATCAGCCCCAGCATTTT. The rearrangement joins TRBV27 to TRBJ1-5; TRBD1 might be the D (6 bases). The CDR3 totals 16 residues. Germline CDR1 reads MNHEY; CDR2 reads SMNVEV (reference sequence). Between the trimmed V and J ends, which lost 6 bases and 0 bases, there was a span of 15 bases.

The genes are TRBV7-2 and TRBJ2-7, with a tentative D call TRBD1 (7 bases). Germline CDR1 reads SGHTA; CDR2 reads FQGNSA. The V end lost 0 bases, the J end lost 5 bases, and 14 bases lay between the germline ends. The CDR3 is 15 amino acids. The CDR3, as DNA: TGTGCCAGCAGCTTAGCGTGGCAGGGGGAGGACGAGCAGTACTTC. As protein: CASSLAWQGEDEQYF.

The chain employs TRBV6-1 and TRBJ2-1; 12 bases fit TRBD2. V gave up 2 bases and J gave up 8 bases; unmatched junction bases: 7. The V gene's germline CDR1 is MNHNS and CDR2 SASEGT. The CDR3 is made up of 16 amino acids. CDR3 DNA: TGTGCCAGCAGTGAACGCCTAGCGGGGGGGTTCCATGAGCAGTTCTTC. As protein: CASSERLAGGFHEQFF.

DNA for the CDR3: TGTGCCAGCAGCCCCCGAAAAGAGGGTCCGCAGTATTTT. This encodes CASSPRKEGPQYF. The chain combines TRBV7-7 with TRBJ2-3; tentatively, D is TRBD2 (5 bases). Trimming stripped 5 bases from V and 10 bases from J, with 16 bases between. Germline V gene lookup returns CDR1 SSHAT and CDR2 FNYEAQ (reference sequence). CDR3 length: 13 amino acids.

This chain connects TRBV5-8 to TRBJ1-2, with TRBD1 matching over 10 bases. The CDR3 runs 11 residues. The trim removed 2 bases at V and 14 bases at J, leaving 3 bases unmatched. CDR1 and CDR2 (germline): SGHTS, YDEGEE. The CDR3 loop reads CASSFGTGVTF. CDR3 nucleotide sequence: TGTGCCAGCAGCTTCGGGACAGGGGTGACCTTC.

The J gene is TRBJ2-1, the V gene TRBV7-8; possibly TRBD1 for D (5 bases). Germline lookup yields CDR1 SGHVS and CDR2 FQNEAQ. V shed 2 bases and J shed 7 bases, with 24 bases lying between them. The CDR3 loop spans 18 amino acids. The CDR3 DNA follows: TGTGCCAGCAGCTTAAATCGGGCAGGCAGGGTCGGATGGAATGAGCAGTTCTTC. This translates into CASSLNRAGRVGWNEQFF.

In the case of this clone: At one end, the junction sequence differs from germline, possibly due to a read error. The genes are TRBV24-1 and TRBJ2-2; perhaps TRBD1 as D (5 bases). Germline lookup yields CDR1 KGHDR and CDR2 SFDVKD. The CDR3 is 16 residues long. The CDR3 protein is CATSGGGRLNSGELFF. The CDR3 coding sequence is TGTGCCACCAGTGGGGGCGGCAGGCTGAACAGCGGGGAGCTGTTTTTT.

The chain uses TRBV6-1 and TRBJ1-5, with a possible D match to TRBD1 (6 bases). The CDR3 length is 14 residues. CDR1 and CDR2 from the germline V gene are MNHNS and SASEGT. V gave up 3 bases and J gave up 4 bases, with 10 bases separating them. CDR3 region: CASSEGGRNQPQHF. The DNA of the CDR3 is TGTGCCAGCAGTGAGGGGGGGCGGAATCAGCCCCAGCATTTT.

The chain combines TRBV6-2 or TRBV6-3 with TRBJ1-5; D is unresolved. CDR3 size: 15 residues. V lost 1 base, J lost 2 bases, and 9 bases lay in between. The germline V gene encodes CDR1 MNHEY and CDR2 SVGEGT. In DNA, the CDR3 is TGTGCCAGCAGTTACTTGGGCCGCGGCAATCAGCCCCAGCATTTT. The encoded protein is CASSYLGRGNQPQHF.

The chain couples TRBV19 to TRBJ1-1; 9 bases are a match to TRBD1. The CDR3 is 15 residues long. CDR1 is LNHDA and CDR2 is SQIVND in the germline V gene (reference sequence). V lost 8 bases and J lost 2; bases outside the gene matches: 9. CDR3 DNA sequence: TGTGCCAGTCAAAACAGGGGGCTAATCAACACTGAAGCTTTCTTT. The encoded protein is CASQNRGLINTEAFF.

V is TRBV5-1 and J is TRBJ1-1; no reliable D call. There are 12 residues in the CDR3. Trimming pared 0 bases from V and 11 bases from J, leaving 11 bases between. Germline V gives CDR1 SGHRS, CDR2 YFSETQ. As DNA, the CDR3 is TGCGCCAGCAGCTTGGACAGCCGTCGGGCTTTCTTT. Translation: CASSLDSRRAFF.

The chain combines TRBV4-1 with TRBJ2-1; the D gene is possibly TRBD2 (5 bases). Germline V gene lookup returns CDR1 MGHRA and CDR2 YSYEKL. The CDR3 has 18 amino acids. V was pared by 3 bases and J by 5 bases, with 23 bases between. The CDR3 is CASSHLRRMAMGDNEQFF. The DNA of the CDR3 is TGCGCCAGCAGCCACCTCAGAAGAATGGCCATGGGAGACAATGAGCAGTTCTTC.

This chain connects TRBV4-2 to TRBJ2-2; a weak D match, TRBD1 (6 bases). V lost 0 bases to trimming and J lost 2 bases, with 16 bases between them. Germline values: CDR1 LGHNA, CDR2 YNFKEQ. This CDR3 has 18 residues. The CDR3 spells CASSQDVLSTGNTGELFF. The DNA of the CDR3 is TGTGCCAGCAGCCAAGATGTCTTATCGACAGGAAACACCGGGGAGCTGTTTTTT.

The rearrangement joins TRBV5-6 to TRBJ1-1; D ambiguous. The CDR3 consists of 15 residues. Germline CDR1 reads SGHDT; CDR2 reads YYEEEE. The V gene lost 0 bases and the J gene lost 0 bases, with 9 bases spanning the gap. CDR3 residues: CASSLGARMNTEAFF. In DNA form, the CDR3 reads TGTGCCAGCAGCTTGGGGGCCAGAATGAACACTGAAGCTTTCTTT. The entire variable domain, with the rest obtained from reference TRBV5-6 and TRBJ1-1, is as follows: DAGVTQSPTHLIKTRGQQVTLRCSPKSGHDTVSWYQQALGQGPQFIFQYYEEEERQRGNFPDRFSGHQFPNYSSELNVNALLLGDSALYLCASSLGARMNTEAFFGQGTRLTVV.

The chain couples TRBV18 to TRBJ2-2, with D unclear. In germline, CDR1 is KGHSH, CDR2 LQKENI. Trimming shortened V by 2 bases and J by 2 bases, and 9 bases separated the two germline ends. This CDR3 has 15 amino acids. CDR3 sequence reads: CASSPIVPNTGELFF. The CDR3 region has the DNA TGTGCCAGCTCACCAATAGTTCCCAACACCGGGGAGCTGTTTTTT.

This chain uses TRBV12-3 or TRBV12-4 with TRBJ1-1; the match to TRBD1 covers 7 bases. Unmatched junction bases numbered 3, after V lost 6 bases and J lost 2 bases. The CDR3 contains 13 residues. DNA of the CDR3: TGTGCCAGCAGCCGACAGGGAAACACTGAAGCTTTCTTT. Amino acid sequence: CASSRQGNTEAFF.

V and J are TRBV5-1 and TRBJ2-2, with 9 bases identical to TRBD2. Germline V gives CDR1 SGHRS, CDR2 YFSETQ. The J segment lost 4 bases and the V segment lost 1 base, leaving 5 bases of the junction unmatched. This CDR3 is 16 amino acids long. CDR3 protein: CASSLMGLAVTGELFF. The DNA of the CDR3 is TGCGCCAGCAGCTTGATGGGACTAGCAGTCACCGGGGAGCTGTTTTTT.

The V call is TRBV7-9, the J call TRBJ1-1; TRBD1 might be the D (6 bases). Trimming took 5 bases from V and 4 from J, leaving 11 bases between them. The CDR3 spans 13 residues. Germline CDR1 and CDR2: SEHNR and FQNEAQ (reference sequence). The CDR3 loop is CASSPGASTEAFF. Written as DNA, the CDR3 is TGTGCCAGCAGCCCAGGGGCTAGCACTGAAGCTTTCTTT.

The chain uses TRBV7-3 and TRBJ2-2, with TRBD1 identical over 7 bases. The V gene's germline CDR1 is SGHTA and CDR2 FQGTGA. The V segment lost 2 bases and the J segment 6 bases; nucleotides outside the gene matches: 6. CDR3 size: 15 residues. The CDR3 DNA reads TGTGCCAGCAGCTTATACCCGGGACAGCCCGGGGAGCTGTTTTTT. It yields the protein CASSLYPGQPGELFF.

In the case of this clone: One junction end disagrees with the germline gene, perhaps due to a read error. This chain uses TRBV6-5 with TRBJ2-1; 8 bases are a match to TRBD2. Germline V gene lookup returns CDR1 MNHEY and CDR2 SVGAGI. The CDR3 covers 15 residues. CDR3 residues: CASTPGGESSNEQFF. CDR3 sequence (DNA): TGTGCCAGCACCCCGGGGGGGGAGTCCTCCAATGAGCAGTTCTTC.

This clone has only one observation. V and J are TRBV6-5 and TRBJ1-5, with 7 bases aligning to TRBD1. J lost 9 bases, V lost 0 bases, and 8 bases had no gene match. Germline CDR1 is MNHEY and CDR2 is SVGAGI. The CDR3 contains 15 residues. The chain's CDR3 is CASSYSATSGGPQHF. CDR3 nucleotide sequence: TGTGCCAGCAGTTACTCTGCGACCTCAGGGGGGCCCCAGCATTTT.